The 25 T cell receptor beta chains below come from one sample, sequenced in a study of cytomegalovirus exposure and HLA in healthy donors (dated by TCRdb to 2017 to 2019). Preparation of the library involved the immunoSEQ multiplex PCR assay. For the multiplex PCR, a mixture combining 60 forward primers for TCR Vbeta segments and 13 reverse primers for TCR Jbeta segments was used. The table comes from immuneACCESS by way of TCRdb, which keeps in-frame sequences with V and J called. Part of the clones is missing from these tables; in studies checked, under half for an unresolved V gene and the rest for unknown reasons. The sample records 40,000 to 45,000 clones, approximately 80% of which are singletons. The ten most abundant clones make up roughly 1.4% of the sample. Sequenced sample: PBMCs. All receptors come from a man between 25 and 39 years old in good health and CMV-seronegative.

The J gene is TRBJ2-7, the V gene TRBV9, with 8 positions matching TRBD2. With 4 bases clipped from V and 1 base from J, the junction kept 7 bases outside the gene matches. This CDR3 spans 15 amino acids. Germline loops: CDR1 SGDLS, CDR2 YYNGEE. This CDR3 is CASSPSSGGSYEQYF. As DNA, the CDR3 is TGTGCCAGCAGCCCCAGCTCGGGGGGGTCCTACGAGCAGTACTTC.

This rearrangement joins TRBV27 to TRBJ2-7, with TRBD2 matching 7 bases. Germline loops: CDR1 MNHEY, CDR2 SMNVEV (reference sequence). With V trimmed by 6 bases and J by 2 bases, 4 bases remained unmatched. The CDR3 sequence is 13 residues long. CDR3 protein: CASSPGLPYEQYF. The CDR3 nucleotides read TGTGCCAGCAGCCCGGGACTACCCTACGAGCAGTACTTC.

V and J are TRBV11-2 and TRBJ2-5; D remains unclear. The J call may be in error: the DNA end matches TRBJ2-7 better. CDR1 is SGHAT and CDR2 is FQNNGV in the germline V gene. The CDR3 spans 11 residues. CDR3 sequence: CASSLTYEQYF. For the CDR3, the DNA is TGTGCCAGCAGCTTGACTTACGAGCAGTACTTC.

This clone was detected only a few times. The chain couples TRBV6-4 to TRBJ2-1, with D possibly being TRBD1 (6 bases). Deletions cut 3 bases from V and 7 bases from J, with 16 bases between. CDR3 length: 15 residues. The germline V gene has CDR1 MRHNA and CDR2 SNTAGT. CDR3 bases: TGTGCCAGCAGTGAAACGATCGGGCAGGGGAATGAGCAGTTCTTC. Its protein product is CASSETIGQGNEQFF.

CDR3 in amino acids: CASSRQSNEQFF. CDR3 in DNA: TGCGCCAGCAGCAGACAGTCAAATGAGCAGTTCTTC. The chain joins TRBV5-1 to TRBJ2-1, with a possible D match to TRBD1 (5 bases). V was clipped by 4 bases and J by 7 bases, with 9 bases between them. Germline V gene sequence: CDR1 SGHRS, CDR2 YFSETQ. This CDR3 region has 12 residues.

This CDR3 is CASSRPGQQSYEQYF. The CDR3 nucleotides read TGTGCCAGCAGCCGACCGGGACAGCAATCCTACGAGCAGTACTTC. The chain employs TRBV5-4 and TRBJ2-7, with 7 bases that match TRBD1. The germline V gene has CDR1 SGHNT and CDR2 YYREEE (reference sequence). J lost 1 base, V lost 4 bases, and 8 bases had no gene match. The CDR3 is made up of 15 amino acids.

The chain uses TRBV27 and TRBJ1-5, with 7 bases lining up with TRBD1. Per the germline V gene, CDR1 is MNHEY and CDR2 is SMNVEV (reference sequence). This CDR3 is built from 17 residues. The V gene end was trimmed by 6 bases and the J gene end by 1 base; junction bases not matched to a gene: 12. The CDR3 coding sequence is TGTGCCAGCAGCAGAAACCGGGACAGAACAAGCAATCAGCCCCAGCATTTT. Translated: CASSRNRDRTSNQPQHF.

The rearrangement links TRBV30 to TRBJ2-7; the match to TRBD1 covers 7 bases. This CDR3 is built from 12 residues. The V segment lost 7 bases and the J segment 0 bases; nucleotides outside the gene matches: 3. Germline CDR1 is GTSNPN and CDR2 is SVGIG (reference sequence). The CDR3 loop reads CAFRDSSYEQYF. CDR3 nucleotides: TGTGCCTTTAGGGACAGCTCCTACGAGCAGTACTTC. Full variable domain (remainder filled in from reference TRBV30 and TRBJ2-7): SQTIHQWPATLVQPVGSPLSLECTVEGTSNPNLYWYRQAAGRGLQLLFYSVGIGQISSEVPQNLSASRPQDRQFILSSKKLLLSDSGFYLCAFRDSSYEQYFGPGTRLTVT.

This rearrangement joins TRBV9 to TRBJ2-1; TRBD1 matches 8 bases. Looked up from germline, CDR1 is SGDLS and CDR2 is YYNGEE. V shed 4 bases, J shed 1 base, and the junction held 10 bases outside the gene matches. The length of the CDR3 is 17 residues. DNA of the CDR3: TGTGCCAGCAGCTCACCGGCCCAGGGGGCGTCCTACAATGAGCAGTTCTTC. Its protein is CASSSPAQGASYNEQFF.

V usage is TRBV6-6 and J usage is TRBJ1-4; a weak D match, TRBD1 (5 bases). The CDR3 has 12 amino acids. In germline, CDR1 is MNHNY, CDR2 SVGAGI (reference sequence). The V end was cut by 6 bases, the J end by 10 bases, with 12 bases between. The DNA of the CDR3 is TGTGCCAGCAGCCGTGGGGCCGGAAAACTGTTTTTT. Amino acids: CASSRGAGKLFF.

V usage is TRBV29-1 and J usage is TRBJ2-2, with 9 nucleotides matching TRBD2. The CDR3 sequence is 16 residues long. The germline V gene encodes CDR1 SQVTM and CDR2 ANQGSEA. With 1 base clipped from V and 7 bases from J, the junction kept 10 bases outside the gene matches. The CDR3 reads CSVEGGSGSSVGELFF. In DNA form, the CDR3 reads TGCAGCGTTGAAGGGGGTAGCGGGAGTTCTGTCGGGGAGCTGTTTTTT.

This CDR3 is CASSQDSWREEAFF. CDR3 coding DNA: TGCGCCAGCAGCCAAGATTCTTGGAGGGAGGAAGCTTTCTTT. The V and J genes are TRBV4-1 and TRBJ1-1, with no clear D. The V and J ends lost 0 bases and 8 bases respectively, with 13 bases between them. This CDR3 comprises 14 residues. Germline values: CDR1 MGHRA, CDR2 YSYEKL.

V gene TRBV9 combines with J gene TRBJ2-6; D gene unclear. Looked up from germline, CDR1 is SGDLS and CDR2 is YYNGEE. This CDR3 spans 14 amino acids. Trimming shortened V by 0 bases and J by 4 bases, and 5 bases separated the two germline ends. In nucleotides, the CDR3 is TGTGCCAGCAGCGTAGTTTCAGGGGCCAACGTCCTGACTTTC. As protein: CASSVVSGANVLTF.

This clone occurred once. The chain employs TRBV28 and TRBJ2-7; a weak D match, TRBD1 (5 bases). The CDR3 is 16 residues long. CDR1 MDHEN and CDR2 SYDVKM come from the germline V gene. The V and J ends lost 4 bases and 0 bases respectively, with 16 bases between them. CDR3 DNA: TGTGCCAGCAGTTCTCCCCGTTCCCAGGGCTCCTACGAGCAGTACTTC. It codes for CASSSPRSQGSYEQYF.

The chain employs TRBV7-2 and TRBJ2-7; no reliable D call. This CDR3 is built from 14 residues. Per germline, CDR1 SGHTA and CDR2 FQGNSA. Deletions cut 6 bases from V and 1 base from J, with 13 bases between. CDR3 region: CASSQPPRSYEQYF. CDR3 coding DNA: TGTGCCAGCAGTCAACCCCCGAGATCCTACGAGCAGTACTTC.

Regarding this clone: The junction shows a germline mismatch at one end, possibly a read error. The genes are TRBV2 and TRBJ1-2, with TRBD1 as a possible D gene (6 bases). The length of the CDR3 is 11 residues. Germline CDR1 and CDR2: SNHLY and FYNNEI. CDR3: CASRGSFTDSF. The CDR3 DNA reads TGTGCCAGCAGAGGTTCCTTTACGGACAGCTTC. Looking up the rest from reference TRBV2 and TRBJ1-2 gives the full variable domain: EPEVTQTPSHQVTQMGQEVILRCVPISNHLYFYWYRQILGQKVEFLVSFYNNEISEKSEIFDDQFSVERPDGSNFTLKIRSTKLEDSAMYFCASRGSFTDSFGSGTRLTVV.

The chain employs TRBV25-1 and TRBJ2-2; 7 nucleotides line up with TRBD1. Germline lookup yields CDR1 MGHDK and CDR2 SYGVNS. J gave up 4 bases and V 1 base, and 0 bases lay outside the gene matches. The CDR3 is made up of 14 amino acids. CDR3 bases: TGTGCCAGCAGTGAATGGACAGGCACCGGGGAGCTGTTTTTT. Translating gives CASSEWTGTGELFF.

V is TRBV5-8 and J is TRBJ1-5, with unresolved D. Germline CDR1 SGHTS, CDR2 YDEGEE. Trimming stripped 0 bases from V and 2 bases from J, with 15 bases between. The CDR3 loop spans 17 amino acids. The CDR3 DNA reads TGTGCCAGCAGCTTGGGGACGGGCGGGTGGGGCAATCAGCCCCAGCATTTT. It translates to CASSLGTGGWGNQPQHF.

This clone came up once. The chain carries TRBV15 and TRBJ1-5; 7 bases match TRBD1. The V segment lost 0 bases and the J segment 4 bases; nucleotides outside the gene matches: 6. The CDR3 loop spans 16 amino acids. Germline V gene sequence: CDR1 LNHNV, CDR2 YYDKDF (reference sequence). The CDR3 region is CATSRDGDRRNQPQHF. CDR3 in DNA: TGTGCCACCAGCAGAGACGGGGACAGAAGGAATCAGCCCCAGCATTTT. Full variable domain (missing parts from reference TRBV15 and TRBJ1-5): DAMVIQNPRYQVTQFGKPVTLSCSQTLNHNVMYWYQQKSSQAPKLLFHYYDKDFNNEADTPDNFQSRRPNTSFCFLDIRSPGLGDTAMYLCATSRDGDRRNQPQHFGDGTRLSIL.

The genes are TRBV7-2 and TRBJ2-1; TRBD2 aligns across 8 bases. CDR3 size: 16 residues. The trim removed 8 bases at V and 6 bases at J, leaving 15 bases unmatched. Germline CDR1 SGHTA, CDR2 FQGNSA. The CDR3 loop is CASSRSAGGVGNEQFF. The CDR3 DNA is TGTGCCAGCTCAAGGTCGGCGGGAGGAGTGGGCAATGAGCAGTTCTTC.

The chain couples TRBV27 to TRBJ2-1; 8 bases agree with TRBD1. CDR3 length: 16 residues. V lost 4 bases, J lost 8 bases, and 13 bases stayed unmatched. The V gene's germline CDR1 is MNHEY and CDR2 SMNVEV (reference sequence). For the CDR3, the DNA is TGTGCCAGCAGTTGGCGTGGGCAGGGGGCGGTCGATGAGCAGTTCTTC. It encodes CASSWRGQGAVDEQFF.

This clone occurred once. This chain connects TRBV4-2 to TRBJ2-5; 7 nucleotides agree with TRBD2. From germline, CDR1 is LGHNA and CDR2 YNFKEQ. The CDR3 runs 15 residues. Trimming took 5 bases from V and 2 from J; bases not matched to a gene: 8. In nucleotides, the CDR3 is TGTGCCAGCAGCGCGCGGACTAGACCACAAGAGACCCAGTACTTC. As protein: CASSARTRPQETQYF.

V and J are TRBV11-2 and TRBJ2-5; possibly TRBD1 for D (6 bases). The CDR3 has 16 residues. V was shortened by 5 bases and J by 5 bases, with 21 bases between the two germline ends. Germline assignment: CDR1 SGHAT and CDR2 FQNNGV. The CDR3 loop reads CASSTRGTMGLETQYF. The CDR3 DNA sequence: TGTGCCAGCAGCACTAGGGGGACAATGGGTTTGGAGACCCAGTACTTC. Complete variable domain (other parts from reference TRBV11-2 and TRBJ2-5): EAGVAQSPRYKIIEKRQSVAFWCNPISGHATLYWYQQILGQGPKLLIQFQNNGVVDDSQLPKDRFSAERLKGVDSTLKIQPAKLEDSAVYLCASSTRGTMGLETQYFGPGTRLLVL.

The chain couples TRBV5-5 to TRBJ2-5; 16 bases are shared with TRBD2. The CDR3 consists of 18 residues. Germline-derived CDR1 and CDR2 are SGHKS and YYEKEE (reference sequence). Trimming took 4 bases from V and 4 from J; bases not matched to a gene: 10. The CDR3 loop reads CASSGGTSGRALAETQYF. The CDR3 bases are TGTGCCAGCAGCGGAGGGACTAGCGGGAGGGCCCTGGCAGAGACCCAGTACTTC.

This chain uses TRBV11-1 with TRBJ1-1; D might be TRBD1 (6 bases). V lost 6 bases to trimming and J lost 4 bases, with 12 bases between them. CDR3 size: 13 residues. Germline CDR1 SGHAT, CDR2 FQDESV (reference sequence). This chain's CDR3 is CASRLTGLTEAFF. CDR3 sequence (DNA): TGTGCCAGCAGACTCACAGGGCTCACTGAAGCTTTCTTT.